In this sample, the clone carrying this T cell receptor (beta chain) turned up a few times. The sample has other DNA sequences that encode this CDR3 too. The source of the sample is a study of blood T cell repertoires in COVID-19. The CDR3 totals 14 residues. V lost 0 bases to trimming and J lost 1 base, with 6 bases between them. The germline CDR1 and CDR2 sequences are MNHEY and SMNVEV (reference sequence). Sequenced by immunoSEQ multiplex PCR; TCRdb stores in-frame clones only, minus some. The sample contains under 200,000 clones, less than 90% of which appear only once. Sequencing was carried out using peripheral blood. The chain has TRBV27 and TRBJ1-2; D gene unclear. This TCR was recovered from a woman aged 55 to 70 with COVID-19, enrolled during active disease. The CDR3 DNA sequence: TGTGCCAGCAGTTTATCGTCCGGTAACTATGGCTACACCTTC. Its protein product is CASSLSSGNYGYTF.